The rows below give T cell receptor beta chains drawn from one sample of a study of blood T cell repertoires in COVID-19. Data came from immunoSEQ multiplex PCR; TCRdb stores just in-frame clones and leaves some out. This sample yields over 250,000 clones, of which over 75% are seen a single time; roughly a tenth belongs to the top ten. Sequencing used peripheral blood. The receptors were gathered from a woman aged 70 to 79 with COVID-19, enrolled during active disease. Each CDR3 is given with its conserved first and last residue. A D gene is named only where the DNA matches it firmly. Clone size is not always given. Where it is, it says once, few, many or a class for expanded clones.

v_call: TRBV4-2; clone_size: NA; d_call: TRBD2; j_call: TRBJ2-7; cdr3_nt: TGTGCCAGCAGCCACGCTCTCGCGGGAGAGACCTACGAGCAGTACTTC; cdr3_aa: CASSHALAGETYEQYF
v_call: TRBV5-4; clone_size: NA; d_call: NA; j_call: TRBJ1-1; cdr3_nt: TGTGCCAGCAGCTTGGAGAGGGATTGGGACACTGAAGCTTTCTTT; cdr3_aa: CASSLERDWDTEAFF
v_call: TRBV5-1; clone_size: once; d_call: NA; j_call: TRBJ1-6; cdr3_nt: TGCGCCAGCAGCCGGCGGGATGATAATTCACCCCTCCACTTT; cdr3_aa: CASSRRDDNSPLHF
v_call: TRBV7-8; clone_size: NA; d_call: NA; j_call: TRBJ1-3; cdr3_nt: TGTGCCAGCAGCTTATCAGGGGCTGGAAACACCATATATTTT; cdr3_aa: CASSLSGAGNTIYF
v_call: TRBV10-3; clone_size: NA; d_call: NA; j_call: TRBJ2-3; cdr3_nt: TGTGCCATCCGGATTCTAGAGGGAGATACGCAGTATTTT; cdr3_aa: CAIRILEGDTQYF
v_call: TRBV2; clone_size: NA; d_call: NA; j_call: TRBJ1-2; cdr3_nt: TGTGCCAGCAGGGGCAGGGGCTACACCTTC; cdr3_aa: CASRGRGYTF
v_call: TRBV29-1; clone_size: NA; d_call: NA; j_call: TRBJ2-7; cdr3_nt: TGCAGCGTTGATTATAACGCCAGGGAGCAGTACTTC; cdr3_aa: CSVDYNAREQYF
v_call: TRBV5-1; clone_size: few; d_call: TRBD1; j_call: TRBJ2-6; cdr3_nt: TGCGCCAGCAGCTTGCTCCAGGGGGCTAGCTCTGGGGCCAACGTCCTGACTTTC; cdr3_aa: CASSLLQGASSGANVLTF
v_call: TRBV2; clone_size: NA; d_call: TRBD1; j_call: TRBJ1-5; cdr3_nt: TGTGCCACCATTGGACAGGGCGATCAGCCCCAGCATTTT; cdr3_aa: CATIGQGDQPQHF
v_call: TRBV28; clone_size: NA; d_call: NA; j_call: TRBJ1-5; cdr3_nt: TGTGCCAGCAGCCCATCAGGGGCGCAGCGTCAGCCCCAGCATTTT; cdr3_aa: CASSPSGAQRQPQHF
v_call: TRBV7-6; clone_size: NA; d_call: NA; j_call: TRBJ1-4; cdr3_nt: TGTGCCAGCAGCTTTGGCCAGGCCCCTAATGAAAAACTGTTTTTT; cdr3_aa: CASSFGQAPNEKLFF
v_call: TRBV6-2/TRBV6-3; clone_size: few; d_call: NA; j_call: TRBJ1-5; cdr3_nt: TGTGCCAGCAGTTACCCAGTGGGGGCGGATCAGCCCCAGCATTTT; cdr3_aa: CASSYPVGADQPQHF
v_call: TRBV28; clone_size: NA; d_call: NA; j_call: TRBJ2-7; cdr3_nt: TGTGCCAGTCGACTAGGTTTCTCCTACGAGCAGTACTTC; cdr3_aa: CASRLGFSYEQYF
v_call: TRBV5-1; clone_size: NA; d_call: NA; j_call: TRBJ2-7; cdr3_nt: TGCGCCAGCAGCCCGAGCCGGGACACAAACTGGCCGCCCTACGAGCAGTACTTC; cdr3_aa: CASSPSRDTNWPPYEQYF
v_call: TRBV5-1; clone_size: NA; d_call: NA; j_call: TRBJ1-2; cdr3_nt: TGCGCCAGCAGCACAAGCCCCGGGAACTATGGCTACACCTTC; cdr3_aa: CASSTSPGNYGYTF
v_call: TRBV19; clone_size: NA; d_call: TRBD1; j_call: TRBJ1-1; cdr3_nt: TGTGCCAGTAGAGGGACAGGGACTGAAGCTTTCTTT; cdr3_aa: CASRGTGTEAFF
v_call: TRBV3-1/TRBV3-2; clone_size: NA; d_call: TRBD1; j_call: TRBJ1-1; cdr3_nt: TGTGCCAGCAGCCGACAGGGGGCGCTTGAAGCTTTCTTT; cdr3_aa: CASSRQGALEAFF
v_call: TRBV27; clone_size: NA; d_call: NA; j_call: TRBJ2-6; cdr3_nt: TGTGCCAGCAGTAGTAGGGGTCTATACTCTGGGGCCAACGTCCTGACTTTC; cdr3_aa: CASSSRGLYSGANVLTF
v_call: TRBV2; clone_size: few; d_call: NA; j_call: TRBJ1-1; cdr3_nt: TGTGCCAGCAGTGGGGACTTTTTGGGCACTGAAGCTTTCTTT; cdr3_aa: CASSGDFLGTEAFF
v_call: TRBV2; clone_size: NA; d_call: TRBD1; j_call: TRBJ2-7; cdr3_nt: TGTGCCAGCAGTGTGACAGGGACCGGATTCGAGCAGTACTTC; cdr3_aa: CASSVTGTGFEQYF
v_call: TRBV28; clone_size: NA; d_call: NA; j_call: TRBJ1-2; cdr3_nt: TGTGCCAGCAGTTTATTTTTCCGGGGGATAGGTAACTATGGCTACACCTTC; cdr3_aa: CASSLFFRGIGNYGYTF
v_call: TRBV5-1; clone_size: NA; d_call: NA; j_call: TRBJ1-2; cdr3_nt: TGCGCCAGCAGCTCAGACAGGCCCCTCTATGGCTACACCTTC; cdr3_aa: CASSSDRPLYGYTF
v_call: TRBV3-1/TRBV3-2; clone_size: NA; d_call: NA; j_call: TRBJ1-5; cdr3_nt: TGTGCCAGCAGCCGAGGGACGGGGGATCAGCCCCAGCATTTT; cdr3_aa: CASSRGTGDQPQHF
v_call: TRBV25-1; clone_size: NA; d_call: TRBD1; j_call: TRBJ2-7; cdr3_nt: TGTGCCAGCAGTGATTCCGGGACAGTTGGTTTCTACGAGCAGTACTTC; cdr3_aa: CASSDSGTVGFYEQYF
v_call: TRBV28; clone_size: NA; d_call: TRBD1; j_call: TRBJ1-1; cdr3_nt: TGTGCCAGCAGCCTGGGGGACAGGGGGCATTACACTGAAGCTTTCTTT; cdr3_aa: CASSLGDRGHYTEAFF
v_call: TRBV18; clone_size: NA; d_call: NA; j_call: TRBJ2-1; cdr3_nt: TGTGCCAGCTCACCACCGGGACACCTTCTGGACAATGAGCAGTTCTTC; cdr3_aa: CASSPPGHLLDNEQFF
v_call: TRBV11-3; clone_size: NA; d_call: TRBD1; j_call: TRBJ2-7; cdr3_nt: TGTGCCAGCAGCTACACGTCAATAGGACAGGGCCCCTACGAGCAGTACTTC; cdr3_aa: CASSYTSIGQGPYEQYF
v_call: TRBV28; clone_size: NA; d_call: NA; j_call: TRBJ2-1; cdr3_nt: TGTGCCAGCAGGTGGCGGCAGGTCGCGGGCTTCTTCAAGGACAATGAGCAGTTCTTC; cdr3_aa: CASRWRQVAGFFKDNEQFF
v_call: TRBV5-1; clone_size: NA; d_call: NA; j_call: TRBJ1-4; cdr3_nt: TGCGCCAGCAGTGGTGGCAGGGCTTGGGAAAAACTGTTTTTT; cdr3_aa: CASSGGRAWEKLFF
v_call: TRBV24-1; clone_size: NA; d_call: TRBD1; j_call: TRBJ1-2; cdr3_nt: TGTGCCACCAGTGCCACGGGACAGCCATCGGGAAAGGCCCACGGCTACACCTTC; cdr3_aa: CATSATGQPSGKAHGYTF
v_call: TRBV6-5; clone_size: NA; d_call: TRBD2; j_call: TRBJ2-7; cdr3_nt: TGTGCCAGCACGGGCGGGACTAGCGGGAGAGGTGAGCAGTACTTC; cdr3_aa: CASTGGTSGRGEQYF
v_call: TRBV6-5; clone_size: NA; d_call: TRBD1; j_call: TRBJ1-4; cdr3_nt: TGTGCCAGCAGGCGACAGGGTAATGAAAAACTGTTTTTT; cdr3_aa: CASRRQGNEKLFF
v_call: TRBV11-3; clone_size: NA; d_call: TRBD1; j_call: TRBJ2-1; cdr3_nt: TGTGCCAGCAGCATAGGGACAGGTTATATTGAGCAGTTCTTC; cdr3_aa: CASSIGTGYIEQFF
v_call: TRBV7-2; clone_size: NA; d_call: NA; j_call: TRBJ1-5; cdr3_nt: TGTGCCAGCAGTTCCCGAGGAGGCAATCAGCCCCAGCATTTT; cdr3_aa: CASSSRGGNQPQHF
v_call: TRBV6-1; clone_size: NA; d_call: TRBD2; j_call: TRBJ2-1; cdr3_nt: TGTGCCAGCAGTGCCGGGACTAGCGGCTATTACAATGAGCAGTTCTTC; cdr3_aa: CASSAGTSGYYNEQFF
v_call: TRBV6-2/TRBV6-3; clone_size: NA; d_call: TRBD1; j_call: TRBJ1-1; cdr3_nt: TGTGCCAGCAGCACAGACAGGGTGTACACTGAAGCTTTCTTT; cdr3_aa: CASSTDRVYTEAFF
v_call: TRBV6-2/TRBV6-3; clone_size: once; d_call: TRBD1; j_call: TRBJ1-2; cdr3_nt: TGTGCCAGCAGTTACGGACAGACAGGGTCAACCTATGGCTACACCTTC; cdr3_aa: CASSYGQTGSTYGYTF
v_call: TRBV28; clone_size: NA; d_call: NA; j_call: TRBJ1-4; cdr3_nt: TGTGCCAGCAGAACTCGCGGGGCGTTAGAAAAACTGTTTTTT; cdr3_aa: CASRTRGALEKLFF
v_call: TRBV3-1/TRBV3-2; clone_size: NA; d_call: TRBD1; j_call: TRBJ1-5; cdr3_nt: TGTGCCAGCAGCCAAGGGACAGGGGCCTACCAGCCCCAGCATTTT; cdr3_aa: CASSQGTGAYQPQHF
v_call: TRBV7-9; clone_size: NA; d_call: TRBD2; j_call: TRBJ2-1; cdr3_nt: TGTGCCAGCAGCCTTACTAGCGGGAGAGGTAATGAGCAGTTCTTC; cdr3_aa: CASSLTSGRGNEQFF
v_call: TRBV2; clone_size: NA; d_call: NA; j_call: TRBJ1-1; cdr3_nt: TGTGCCAGCAGTGTTTACAAGAACACTGAAGCTTTCTTT; cdr3_aa: CASSVYKNTEAFF
v_call: TRBV28; clone_size: few; d_call: TRBD1; j_call: TRBJ1-5; cdr3_nt: TGTGCCAGCCAGAATTTTAGACAGGGGTTATCAGCCCCCTTACGAAGGGGTTATCAGCCCCAGCATTTT; cdr3_aa: CASQNFRQGLSAPLRRGYQPQHF
v_call: TRBV5-3; clone_size: NA; d_call: TRBD2; j_call: TRBJ2-7; cdr3_nt: TGTGCCAGAAGCTGGGGCAGAAGGGGAGGGCGGATCGACGAGCAGTACTTC; cdr3_aa: CARSWGRRGGRIDEQYF
v_call: TRBV19; clone_size: NA; d_call: TRBD1; j_call: TRBJ1-5; cdr3_nt: TGTGCCAGTAGTGGACAGGGGTTAGGTCAGCCCCAGCATTTT; cdr3_aa: CASSGQGLGQPQHF
v_call: TRBV6-5; clone_size: NA; d_call: NA; j_call: TRBJ1-6; cdr3_nt: TGTGCCAGCGGGGCCGATCATAATTCACCCCTCCACTTT; cdr3_aa: CASGADHNSPLHF
v_call: TRBV28; clone_size: NA; d_call: TRBD2; j_call: TRBJ2-1; cdr3_nt: TGTGCCAGCAGTTTGACTAGCGGCCTCCCCAATGAGCAGTTCTTC; cdr3_aa: CASSLTSGLPNEQFF
v_call: TRBV3-1/TRBV3-2; clone_size: NA; d_call: NA; j_call: TRBJ2-2; cdr3_nt: TGTGCCAGCAGGGAGGGGGGGGAGCTGTTTTTT; cdr3_aa: CASREGGELFF
v_call: TRBV28; clone_size: NA; d_call: NA; j_call: TRBJ2-1; cdr3_nt: TGTGCCAGCAGTCCCGCGGGGCTCTCGGTTAAGTTCTTC; cdr3_aa: CASSPAGLSVKFF
v_call: TRBV7-3; clone_size: once; d_call: NA; j_call: TRBJ1-2; cdr3_nt: TGTGCCAGCAGCCCCCACCACAGGGTTTACGGCTACACCTTC; cdr3_aa: CASSPHHRVYGYTF
v_call: TRBV6-5; clone_size: once; d_call: NA; j_call: TRBJ2-5; cdr3_nt: TGTGCCAGCAGTTACTCGCGGGGCACGGGTACCCAGTACTTC; cdr3_aa: CASSYSRGTGTQYF
v_call: TRBV3-1/TRBV3-2; clone_size: NA; d_call: NA; j_call: TRBJ1-2; cdr3_nt: TGTGCCAGCAGCCAAGATCCCGAGTATGGCTACACCTTC; cdr3_aa: CASSQDPEYGYTF
v_call: TRBV7-8; clone_size: NA; d_call: TRBD1; j_call: TRBJ1-2; cdr3_nt: TGTGCCAGCAGCTTAGCGGGACAGGGGGCGAGTGGCTACACCTTC; cdr3_aa: CASSLAGQGASGYTF
v_call: TRBV7-3; clone_size: few; d_call: TRBD1; j_call: TRBJ1-1; cdr3_nt: TGTGCCAGCAGCCAAACAGGGGACACTGAAGCTTTCTTT; cdr3_aa: CASSQTGDTEAFF